This T cell receptor beta chain came from a study of cytomegalovirus exposure and HLA in healthy donors. Study observations and caveats: When analyzed later, a missense DCLRE1C variant was found to be linked to TCR beta V- and J-gene trimming.

Primers: 60 Vbeta forward and 13 Jbeta reverse. Sequenced by immunoSEQ multiplex PCR; TCRdb stores in-frame clones only, minus some. Among under 200,000 clones, around 84% were seen once, and the ten largest hold 2.5%. Nominally healthy donors provided the samples, though records likely missed some immune exposures. Trimming removed 4 bases from V and 5 bases from J; junction bases left unmatched: 13. The germline gives CDR1 SGDLS, CDR2 YYNGEE. CDR3 size: 16 residues. Turning to this clone: Its antigen is still unknown.

Sequencing input: PBMCs. The rearrangement uses TRBV9 and TRBJ2-5; 8 bases align to TRBD2. The clonotype was recovered from a man aged 25-45 years in good health and CMV-seropositive. CDR3 coding DNA: TGTGCCAGCAGCCCAGCGGGAGCTCGTAATGCGGAGACCCAGTACTTC. This translates into CASSPAGARNAETQYF.